This section outlines one TCR beta chain sequence together with its context. This clonotype showed up many times. The antigen it recognizes is unknown. No per-base quality is available; no much larger clone lies one base away. The entry originates in a study of T-cell memory formation after mild COVID-19 (dated by TCRdb to about 2021). General notes on the study: TCR sequence clusters from the two donors were largely donor specific. Longitudinal TCRalpha and TCRbeta repertoire sequencing tracked T-cell clones expanding and contracting after mild COVID-19 in a couple of donors. The cohort comprised two young, previously healthy adult volunteers, one female and one male.

Ficoll-Paque density gradient centrifugation was used to isolate PBMCs. Trimming at the junction amounts to 0 bases on V and 5 bases on J, and the germline ends lie 8 bases apart. CDR1 and CDR2, looked up from the germline V gene (reference sequence), are DFQATT and SNEGSKA. The CDR3 contains 13 residues, cysteine and phenylalanine counted. Only the CDR3 DNA stays, 39 bases, in frame from base 1. What the work shows at the level of the full study, not this receptor alone: Balanced CD4/CD8 phenotypes were observed for clones contracting from day 15 to 85, whereas a bias towards CD4+ was observed for a second wave of clones expanding from day 15 to 37. Some responding clones were detected in pre-infection memory, which suggested that pre-existing cross-reactive memory T cells had joined the SARS-CoV-2 response. Contracting CD4+ clones were located mainly in the CM and EM memory subsets, whereas CD8+ clones were found to be enriched in EMRA. The study included only a couple of mild cases, and larger cohorts that include severe cases with pre-infection samples were judged to be necessary. The second-wave clones that peaked on day 37 were not confirmed to be SARS-CoV-2 specific.

Sequencer: Illumina NovaSeq 6000. TCRalpha and TCRbeta cDNA libraries were built by 5'RACE with constant-segment primers, adding sample barcodes and unique molecular identifiers. RNA was extracted from every sample with Trizol reagent. Amplification of the libraries took two PCR steps, and the second step added a second sample barcode plus Illumina TruSeq adapters. Sequencing of the libraries was done on an Illumina NovaSeq, producing 2 x 150 bp paired-end reads. In the original analysis: Reads were demultiplexed and collapsed into UMI-guided consensus sequences with migec v1.2.7. Using mixcr v2.1.11, UMI consensuses were aligned to TRA and TRB V and J templates and then assembled into clonotypes. A clonotype was counted as expanded or contracted only if both edgeR and NoisET called the change significant, with noise models trained on biological replicates. For edgeR calls, the thresholds were a false discovery rate-adjusted p below 0.01 and a log2 fold-change of 1. As an exploratory analysis of dynamics, PCA with hierarchical clustering was applied to max-normalized trajectories of the 1000 most abundant clonotypes. The CD4 or CD8 phenotype of responding clones was assigned using the separately sequenced CD4+ and CD8+ repertoires. TCRdb took the public reads, trimmed them with fastp at Q25, ran MiXCR for clone calling and kept in-frame beta chains. One record per CDR3 amino acid sequence lists the most common genes and DNA. The V and J calls shown here were made by TCRdb, not taken from the authors' results. Recorded for this sample are approximately 150,000 distinct CDR3 sequences; roughly 6.2% of them occurred a single time. Clones ranked in the top ten supply about 1.9% of the sample.

Recombination joined TRBV20-1 with TRBJ1-5, with the D gene uncertain. The sequence was obtained from an adult woman who had mild COVID-19 (a few samples of this study predate the infection). The sample titles of this study are shuffled in the database, so cell type and time point are left out; the donor was told from shared clones. Sequencing was done on a sample of PBMCs or a T cell subset sorted from them (not recorded which). The nucleotide sequence reads as follows: TGCAGTGCTAGAGATTACGGGGATCAGCCCCAGCATTTT. Its protein is CSARDYGDQPQHF.